Below, 32 T cell receptor beta chains from the same sample are listed, as sequenced in a study of patients and donors after allogeneic stem cell transplantation. Each CDR3 protein gets one entry after TCRdb re-called the RT-PCR reads with MiXCR. The profile covers 150,000 to 250,000 distinct CDR3 sequences, with more than 35% appearing a single time and approximately 32% taken by the ten largest. Sequences were obtained from blood, either unsorted or a sorted T cell fraction (not recorded which). These TCRs come from a human donor who was either an allogeneic HSCT recipient or a stem cell or donor lymphocyte infusion donor (not recorded which). It is not recorded whose cells these are; they may come from a transplant donor.

The V and J genes are TRBV7-9 and TRBJ2-5; D call uncertain. Deletions cut 3 bases from V and 3 bases from J, with 5 bases between. The CDR3 sequence is 12 residues long. From germline, CDR1 is SEHNR and CDR2 FQNEAQ (reference sequence). CDR3 protein: CASSFVEETQYF. CDR3 DNA sequence: TGTGCCAGCAGCTTTGTAGAAGAGACCCAGTACTTC.

The V call is TRBV5-1, the J call TRBJ2-3; 7 bases are a match to TRBD1. J lost 1 base, V lost 0 bases, and 5 bases had no gene match. The CDR3 sequence is 16 residues long. Germline V lookup: CDR1 SGHRS, CDR2 YFSETQ. CDR3 residues: CASSLGRDRRTDTQYF. CDR3 coding DNA: TGCGCCAGCAGCTTGGGCCGGGACAGACGCACAGATACGCAGTATTTT.

The chain links TRBV29-1 to TRBJ2-3; D gene ambiguous. Germline CDR1 is SQVTM and CDR2 is ANQGSEA. The CDR3 length is 12 residues. The ends were cut back, 6 bases at V and 0 bases at J, with 7 bases in the middle. Written as DNA, the CDR3 is TGCAGCGTGGACGACAGCACAGATACGCAGTATTTT. Amino acid sequence: CSVDDSTDTQYF.

The V gene is TRBV13, the J gene TRBJ2-1; possibly TRBD2 for D (5 bases). The CDR3 extends over 15 amino acids. The germline V and J ends were trimmed by 5 bases and 0 bases, with 11 bases remaining between them. The V gene's germline CDR1 is PRHDT and CDR2 FYEKMQ (reference sequence). The CDR3 loop is CASSRGHGSYNEQFF. The CDR3 DNA reads TGTGCCAGCAGCCGGGGTCACGGCTCCTACAATGAGCAGTTCTTC.

As regards this clonotype: A read error is likely, as this CDR3 ends without the conserved phenylalanine or tryptophan. This chain connects TRBV7-2 to TRBJ1-2; D gene ambiguous. Trimming left V 5 bases short and J 8 bases short, with 18 bases between. The CDR3 sequence is 14 residues long. Germline V gene data show CDR1 as SGHTA and CDR2 as FQGNSA. CDR3 in DNA: TGTGCCAGCAGCCAAGGCCAGACCCCGCGGGGCTACACCTCC. Protein sequence: CASSQGQTPRGYTS.

This clonotype has more than one count but fewer than ten. This sequence joins TRBV24-1 and TRBJ2-1; D is undetermined. The CDR3 covers 12 residues. V shed 2 bases and J shed 6 bases, with 4 bases lying between them. Germline CDR1 is KGHDR and CDR2 is SFDVKD. CDR3 coding DNA: TGTGCCACCAGTGATTATAGCAATGAGCAGTTCTTC. It translates to CATSDYSNEQFF.

The chain recombines TRBV5-1 with TRBJ2-1; 11 bases match TRBD2. After removal of 2 bases from V and 6 bases from J, the junction contained 10 bases not matched to a gene. Germline V gene lookup returns CDR1 SGHRS and CDR2 YFSETQ. This CDR3 has 17 amino acids. CDR3 region: CASSFTSGSSFLNEQFF. The CDR3 DNA reads as TGCGCCAGCAGCTTTACTAGCGGGAGTAGTTTCCTCAATGAGCAGTTCTTC.

Here the CDR3 reads CASSLRASGEQYF. As DNA, the CDR3 is TGTGCCAGCAGCTTACGGGCGTCAGGGGAGCAGTACTTC. The rearrangement joins TRBV7-6 to TRBJ2-7, with D perhaps TRBD1 (5 bases). Trimming left V 2 bases short and J 7 bases short, with 12 bases between. The CDR3 loop spans 13 amino acids. Germline V gives CDR1 SGHVS, CDR2 FNYEAQ. The whole variable domain, filled in from reference TRBV7-6 and TRBJ2-7, reads GAGVSQSPRYKVTKRGQDVALRCDPISGHVSLYWYRQALGQGPEFLTYFNYEAQQDKSGLPNDRFSAERPEGSISTLTIQRTEQRDSAMYRCASSLRASGEQYFGPGTRLTVT.

The V call is TRBV7-6, the J call TRBJ1-1, with no clear D. Germline V gene sequence: CDR1 SGHVS, CDR2 FNYEAQ. The V end lost 0 bases, the J end lost 0 bases, and 5 bases lay between the germline ends. CDR3 length: 14 amino acids. CDR3 amino acids: CASSLAHMNTEAFF. For the CDR3, the DNA is TGTGCCAGCAGCTTAGCGCATATGAACACTGAAGCTTTCTTT.

This clonotype has more than one count but fewer than ten. This chain connects TRBV19 to TRBJ1-5; unclear D gene. The V end was cut by 8 bases, the J end by 0 bases, with 11 bases between. Germline V CDR1 and CDR2: LNHDA, SQIVND (reference sequence). The CDR3 contains 14 residues. The CDR3 here is CASDTGISNQPQHF. The DNA of the CDR3 is TGTGCCAGTGACACGGGGATTAGCAATCAGCCCCAGCATTTT. The variable domain in full, with the rest retrieved from reference TRBV19 and TRBJ1-5, is DGGITQSPKYLFRKEGQNVTLSCEQNLNHDAMYWYRQDPGQGLRLIYYSQIVNDFQKGDIAEGYSVSREKKESFPLTVTSAQKNPTAFYLCASDTGISNQPQHFGDGTRLSIL.

This clonotype was observed a handful of times. This sequence joins TRBV7-6 and TRBJ2-1; 8 bases are a match to TRBD2. Trimming at V came to 1 base and at J to 0 bases, leaving 2 bases not matched to a gene. This CDR3 is 16 amino acids long. Germline V gene data show CDR1 as SGHVS and CDR2 as FNYEAQ. This CDR3 is CASSLDGTSSYNEQFF. For the CDR3, the DNA is TGTGCCAGCAGCTTAGATGGGACTAGCTCCTACAATGAGCAGTTCTTC.

This clonotype was recorded a few times. The CDR3 DNA reads as TGCAGCGCTTATTTGGCGGGACAAGAGACCCAGTACTTC. Encoded protein: CSAYLAGQETQYF. The rearrangement links TRBV29-1 to TRBJ2-5, with D possibly being TRBD2 (6 bases). There are 13 residues in the CDR3. Trimming left V 7 bases short and J 2 bases short, with 14 bases between. The germline V gene encodes CDR1 SQVTM and CDR2 ANQGSEA.

The chain has TRBV6-2 or TRBV6-3 and TRBJ2-7, with 8 positions matching TRBD2. V trimming: 5 bases; J trimming: 1 base; junction bases outside the gene matches: 7. Germline CDR1 is MNHEY and CDR2 is SVGEGT. The CDR3 extends over 15 amino acids. CDR3 coding DNA: TGTGCCAGCAGTCTCCGACTAGCGACTTCCTACGAGCAGTACTTC. Translation gives CASSLRLATSYEQYF.

The chain uses TRBV9 and TRBJ1-1; TRBD1 might be the D (5 bases). V shed 4 bases and J shed 8 bases, with 15 bases lying between them. Germline CDR1 and CDR2: SGDLS and YYNGEE. The CDR3 totals 13 residues. The CDR3 DNA sequence: TGTGCCAGCAGCCCCCTGAGCGGGGCGGAAGCTTTCTTT. This codes for CASSPLSGAEAFF.

The sample holds a few counts of this clonotype. The chain is built from TRBV6-5 and TRBJ2-1, with D hard to call. Deletions cut 6 bases from V and 10 bases from J, with 10 bases between. The germline gives CDR1 MNHEY, CDR2 SVGAGI. The length of the CDR3 is 11 residues. The CDR3 coding sequence is TGTGCCAGCAGCAGTAGGAGCGAGCAGTTCTTC. Protein product: CASSSRSEQFF.

The gene calls are TRBV7-3 and TRBJ2-2; D is unresolved. V lost 5 bases and J lost 8, with 9 bases in between. The CDR3 totals 12 residues. From germline, CDR1 is SGHTA and CDR2 FQGTGA. As DNA, the CDR3 is TGTGCCAGCAGCATGACAAGGGGGGAGCTGTTTTTT. Protein product: CASSMTRGELFF. Combining the CDR3 with reference TRBV7-3 and TRBJ2-2 gives the whole variable domain GAGVSQTPSNKVTEKGKYVELRCDPISGHTALYWYRQSLGQGPEFLIYFQGTGAADDSGLPNDRFFAVRPEGSVSTLKIQRTERGDSAVYLCASSMTRGELFFGEGSRLTVL.

This clonotype showed up just a few times. This rearrangement joins TRBV3-1 to TRBJ1-1; a possible D gene is TRBD1 (5 bases). This CDR3 is built from 12 residues. V shed 4 bases and J shed 8 bases, with 11 bases lying between them. Germline V lookup: CDR1 LGHDT, CDR2 YNNKEL (reference sequence). The CDR3 loop is CASSLRTNEAFF. CDR3 nucleotide sequence: TGTGCCAGCAGCCTTCGGACAAACGAAGCTTTCTTT.

The chain couples TRBV4-1 to TRBJ2-7; D call uncertain. This CDR3 is built from 13 residues. Trimming took 0 bases from V and 6 from J, leaving 9 bases between them. Germline values: CDR1 MGHRA, CDR2 YSYEKL. For the CDR3, the DNA is TGCGCCAGCAGCCAAGATTGGAGTGTCGAGCAGTACTTC. Amino acids: CASSQDWSVEQYF.

Here the CDR3 reads CASIFGYGVNTGELFF. Here the CDR3 DNA reads TGTGCCAGCATCTTCGGATACGGAGTAAACACCGGGGAGCTGTTTTTT. The chain carries TRBV7-9 and TRBJ2-2; D unresolved. This CDR3 region has 16 residues. Germline lookup yields CDR1 SEHNR and CDR2 FQNEAQ (reference sequence). Trimming pared 7 bases from V and 2 bases from J, leaving 17 bases between. Full variable domain (missing parts from reference TRBV7-9 and TRBJ2-2): DTGVSQNPRHKITKRGQNVTFRCDPISEHNRLYWYRQTLGQGPEFLTYFQNEAQLEKSRLLSDRFSAERPKGSFSTLEIQRTEQGDSAMYLCASIFGYGVNTGELFFGEGSRLTVL.

This chain uses TRBV20-1 with TRBJ1-1; D ambiguous. The V end lost 5 bases, the J end lost 5 bases, and 9 bases lay between the germline ends. The germline gives CDR1 DFQATT, CDR2 SNEGSKA (reference sequence). The CDR3 spans 11 residues. CDR3 region: CSAAPRTEAFF. CDR3 in DNA: TGCAGTGCTGCCCCTAGGACTGAAGCTTTCTTT.

This clonotype was seen more than once but under ten times. V gene TRBV5-1 combines with J gene TRBJ1-1, with D maybe TRBD1 (6 bases). Looked up from germline, CDR1 is SGHRS and CDR2 is YFSETQ. The V end was cut by 0 bases, the J end by 0 bases, with 15 bases between. The CDR3 is made up of 17 amino acids. CDR3: CASSLEWGPLMNTEAFF. The CDR3 nucleotides are TGCGCCAGCAGCTTGGAATGGGGGCCCCTGATGAACACTGAAGCTTTCTTT.

The chain joins TRBV12-3 or TRBV12-4 to TRBJ2-1; tentatively, D is TRBD2 (5 bases). CDR3 length: 15 amino acids. V lost 8 bases and J 1 base, leaving 15 bases between the germline ends. This CDR3 reads CASWASERSYNEQFF. The CDR3 bases are TGTGCCAGCTGGGCTAGTGAGCGGTCCTACAATGAGCAGTTCTTC.

The genes are TRBV9 and TRBJ2-3; TRBD2 might be the D (5 bases). Germline V gene lookup returns CDR1 SGDLS and CDR2 YYNGEE. The CDR3 runs 16 residues. V dropped 0 bases and J dropped 4 bases, with 15 bases sitting between them. The CDR3 is CASSVASGGLADTQYF. CDR3 sequence (DNA): TGTGCCAGCAGCGTAGCGTCCGGCGGGCTGGCAGATACGCAGTATTTT.

The chain employs TRBV29-1 and TRBJ2-7; D unresolved. The ends were cut back, 6 bases at V and 0 bases at J, with 15 bases in the middle. Germline CDR1 and CDR2: SQVTM and ANQGSEA. This CDR3 is 14 amino acids long. CDR3 protein: CSVETAESSYEQYF. For the CDR3, the DNA is TGCAGCGTCGAAACAGCAGAATCCTCCTACGAGCAGTACTTC.

The chain recombines TRBV9 with TRBJ1-3; the D gene is possibly TRBD1 (5 bases). CDR1 is SGDLS and CDR2 is YYNGEE in the germline V gene. The CDR3 sequence is 16 residues long. V gave up 4 bases and J gave up 0 bases, with 14 bases separating them. CDR3 loop: CASSSPDSLSGNTIYF. For the CDR3, the DNA is TGTGCCAGCAGCAGCCCCGACAGCCTCTCTGGAAACACCATATATTTT.

In its sample, this clonotype was seen a few times. This chain connects TRBV7-3 to TRBJ2-1; D possibly corresponds to TRBD2 (5 bases). From germline, CDR1 is SGHTA and CDR2 FQGTGA. The germline V and J ends were trimmed by 5 bases and 10 bases, with 21 bases remaining between them. The CDR3 has 15 residues. The CDR3 DNA follows: TGTGCCAGCAGCCTTGGACTGGCTACCTTGGCGGAGCAGTTCTTC. Amino acids: CASSLGLATLAEQFF.

This clonotype was counted a few times. V is TRBV5-6 and J is TRBJ1-3; no firm D call. Germline V lookup: CDR1 SGHDT, CDR2 YYEEEE. V was pared by 0 bases and J by 0 bases, with 7 bases between. This CDR3 contains 15 residues. The CDR3 spells CASSLDWSSGNTIYF. The CDR3 nucleotides read TGTGCCAGCAGCTTGGACTGGAGCTCTGGAAACACCATATATTTT.

This chain uses TRBV12-3 or TRBV12-4 with TRBJ1-5; D is uncertain. The CDR3 extends over 13 amino acids. V shed 5 bases and J shed 3 bases, with 8 bases lying between them. In DNA, the CDR3 is TGTGCCAGCAGTAGGTCTTACAATCAGCCCCAGCATTTT. Its translation is CASSRSYNQPQHF.

This clonotype appeared a single time. V gene TRBV5-5 combines with J gene TRBJ1-2; TRBD1 is a possible D gene (6 bases). This CDR3 spans 14 amino acids. Trimming removed 2 bases from V and 6 bases from J, with 14 bases in between. Germline lookup yields CDR1 SGHKS and CDR2 YYEKEE (reference sequence). CDR3 sequence (DNA): TGTGCCAGCAGCTTTGCCATGGACAGTAATGGCTACACCTTC. The encoded protein is CASSFAMDSNGYTF.

The rearrangement links TRBV4-3 to TRBJ2-7; D ambiguous. Per germline, CDR1 LGHNA and CDR2 YSLEER. This CDR3 has 13 amino acids. Deletions cut 1 base from V and 3 bases from J, with 7 bases between. CDR3 residues: CASSQGGSYEQYF. Written as DNA, the CDR3 is TGCGCCAGCAGCCAAGGTGGCAGCTACGAGCAGTACTTC.

The table lists this clonotype with a few counts. CDR3 bases: TGTGCCAGTAGTATTCGGCGTACCGCGCGGCCTGGAAACACCATATATTTT. It encodes CASSIRRTARPGNTIYF. J is TRBJ1-3 and V is TRBV19, with D unresolved. Looked up from germline, CDR1 is LNHDA and CDR2 is SQIVND (reference sequence). Trimming pared 3 bases from V and 2 bases from J, leaving 17 bases between. The CDR3 is 17 residues long.

This clonotype was found once. The CDR3 coding sequence is TGCAGCGTTGAAGACAGCCTCTCCTACGAGCAGTACTTC. Its protein product is CSVEDSLSYEQYF. The chain couples TRBV29-1 to TRBJ2-7; D gene unclear. CDR1 and CDR2 from the germline V gene are SQVTM and ANQGSEA. The V end lost 0 bases, the J end lost 0 bases, and 6 bases lay between the germline ends. The CDR3 is 13 amino acids.